The subject of this entry is one T cell receptor (beta chain). Its antigen is not identified. The method was immunoSEQ multiplex PCR; TCRdb's version includes in-frame clones alone and lacks a portion of them. The repertoire holds about 84,000 clones, about 86% seen once, with roughly 5.6% in the top ten. V was shortened by 6 bases and J by 4 bases, with 25 bases between the two germline ends. Germline-derived CDR1 and CDR2 are MDHEN and SYDVKM. This CDR3 contains 17 residues. The sample comes from a study of T cell responses to AZD1222 COVID-19 vaccine. General observations from the study: Seropositive AZD1222 recipients at baseline numbered only five to seven. Repertoire sampling occurred only after the peak T cell response.

This clonotype originated in an adult who received the AZD1222 COVID-19 vaccine. The material was peripheral blood, obtained 28 days after the second AZD1222 dose. The V gene is TRBV28, the J gene TRBJ2-7; D is undetermined. CDR3 region: CASSPPGRQLVLYEQYF. CDR3 in DNA: TGTGCCAGCAGCCCCCCTGGCCGCCAGCTAGTACTTTACGAGCAGTACTTC. Looking up the rest from reference TRBV28 and TRBJ2-7 gives the full variable domain: DVKVTQSSRYLVKRTGEKVFLECVQDMDHENMFWYRQDPGLGLRLIYFSYDVKMKEKGDIPEGYSVSREKKERFSLILESASTNQTSMYLCASSPPGRQLVLYEQYFGPGTRLTVT.